Presented here are 31 T cell receptor beta chains from one specimen sequenced in a study of OX40 agonist ivuxolimab in advanced cancers. The repertoire was sequenced with immunoSEQ multiplex PCR; TCRdb's copy has only in-frame clones and lacks some. The data hold about 22,000 clones, with over 60% observed a single time. The sequencing used CD4+ or CD8+ T cells sorted from blood, collected in a trial of the OX40 agonist ivuxolimab. These receptors were collected from an adult with an advanced solid tumor such as melanoma, head and neck, liver or kidney cancer.

This sequence joins TRBV29-1 and TRBJ2-4, with D tentatively TRBD1 (5 bases). CDR3 length: 13 amino acids. Trimming pared 3 bases from V and 6 bases from J, leaving 12 bases between. Germline CDR1 is SQVTM and CDR2 is ANQGSEA. CDR3 bases: TGCAGCGTTGAGGGCAGGGAAGCAAACATTCAGTACTTC. As protein: CSVEGREANIQYF.

V usage is TRBV4-1 and J usage is TRBJ1-2, with TRBD1 as a possible D gene (6 bases). The germline CDR1 and CDR2 sequences are MGHRA and YSYEKL. This CDR3 spans 16 amino acids. The V gene lost 0 bases and the J gene lost 0 bases, with 11 bases spanning the gap. The CDR3 bases are TGCGCCAGCAGCCAAGAGGACAGTTACACTAACTATGGCTACACCTTC. It is translated as CASSQEDSYTNYGYTF.

This sequence joins TRBV6-5 and TRBJ2-3, with 8 bases matching TRBD1. The CDR3 runs 15 residues. In germline, CDR1 is MNHEY, CDR2 SVGAGI. With 1 base clipped from V and 1 base from J, the junction kept 1 base outside the gene matches. CDR3 residues: CASSYLTGGTDTQYF. CDR3 in DNA: TGTGCCAGCAGTTACTTGACAGGGGGCACAGATACGCAGTATTTT.

The V call is TRBV2, the J call TRBJ1-1, with D perhaps TRBD1 (6 bases). V gave up 4 bases and J gave up 1 base, with 10 bases separating them. The CDR3 covers 14 residues. Germline V gene sequence: CDR1 SNHLY, CDR2 FYNNEI. The CDR3 is CASSAWGQNTEAFF. CDR3 coding DNA: TGTGCCAGCAGTGCTTGGGGACAGAACACTGAAGCTTTCTTT.

This sequence joins TRBV6-1 and TRBJ2-3; TRBD1 matches at 8 bases. The V and J ends lost 4 bases and 2 bases, in that order; junction bases with no gene match: 5. The CDR3 is 15 residues long. Germline V gives CDR1 MNHNS, CDR2 SASEGT. CDR3 in amino acids: CASSGRGPYTDTQYF. For the CDR3, the DNA is TGTGCCAGCAGTGGCAGGGGGCCATACACAGATACGCAGTATTTT.

The gene calls are TRBV4-3 and TRBJ2-4, with 7 positions matching TRBD1. Germline V gene data show CDR1 as LGHNA and CDR2 as YSLEER. The CDR3 contains 15 residues. V lost 6 bases to trimming and J lost 2 bases; unmatched junction nucleotides: 7. The CDR3: CASSITGDPKNIQYF. CDR3 in DNA: TGCGCCAGCAGTATAACAGGGGATCCCAAAAACATTCAGTACTTC.

About this clone itself: The identical CDR3 is also encoded by other nucleotide sequences in the sample. V gene TRBV5-4 combines with J gene TRBJ2-5; the D call may be TRBD1 or TRBD2 (5 bases each). The J call may be in error: the DNA end matches TRBJ2-7 better. The CDR3 is made up of 12 amino acids. CDR1 is SGHNT and CDR2 is YYREEE in the germline V gene (reference sequence). The CDR3 DNA follows: TGTGCCAGCAGCCTCGGGACGTACGAGCAGTACTTC. This translates into CASSLGTYEQYF.

The chain employs TRBV13 and TRBJ2-3; a weak D match, TRBD2 (5 bases). V was clipped by 5 bases and J by 6 bases, with 6 bases between them. The CDR3 length is 11 residues. Germline V gives CDR1 PRHDT, CDR2 FYEKMQ (reference sequence). DNA for the CDR3: TGTGCCAGCAGCCGAGGGGATACGCAGTATTTT. It yields the protein CASSRGDTQYF.

This CDR3 reads CASSYSGEYSPLHF. For the CDR3, the DNA is TGTGCCAGCAGTTACTCGGGGGAATACTCACCCCTCCACTTT. This chain uses TRBV6-5 with TRBJ1-6; maybe TRBD1 (5 bases). V was cut by 0 bases and J by 10 bases, with 10 bases left in between. The CDR3 is made up of 14 amino acids. The germline V gene has CDR1 MNHEY and CDR2 SVGAGI.

The chain is built from TRBV6-6 and TRBJ1-1, with 7 bases that match TRBD1. The CDR3 loop spans 13 amino acids. Germline V gene lookup returns CDR1 MNHNY and CDR2 SVGAGI (reference sequence). Germline trimming cut 2 bases from V and 5 bases from J; bases unmatched to any gene: 2. The CDR3 protein is CASSYTQGTEAFF. The DNA of the CDR3 is TGTGCCAGCAGTTACACACAGGGGACTGAAGCTTTCTTT.

J is TRBJ1-2 and V is TRBV10-2; TRBD1 might be the D (5 bases). Germline V gives CDR1 WSHSY, CDR2 SAAADI. Trimming stripped 2 bases from V and 8 bases from J, with 15 bases between. The CDR3 covers 14 residues. The CDR3 spells CASSETPVGVGYTF. The CDR3, as DNA: TGCGCCAGCAGTGAGACCCCGGTGGGGGTCGGCTACACCTTC.

The chain couples TRBV7-8 to TRBJ2-1; D is perhaps TRBD2 (6 bases). This CDR3 is built from 21 residues. From germline, CDR1 is SGHVS and CDR2 FQNEAQ. The V and J ends lost 5 bases and 0 bases respectively, with 29 bases between them. The CDR3 DNA reads TGTGCCAGCAGCCAAATAGCGGTGGTGGGTGACCACCGGAGCTCCTACAATGAGCAGTTCTTC. As protein: CASSQIAVVGDHRSSYNEQFF.

This clone was found once. The genes are TRBV6-5 and TRBJ2-7; 9 bases line up with TRBD2. The CDR3 has 15 residues. With 2 bases clipped from V and 1 base from J, the junction kept 3 bases outside the gene matches. Germline values: CDR1 MNHEY, CDR2 SVGAGI. For the CDR3, the DNA is TGTGCCAGCAGTTACCTAGCGGGGAATTCCTACGAGCAGTACTTC. Translating gives CASSYLAGNSYEQYF.

This sequence joins TRBV6-5 and TRBJ1-3; D is unclear. The CDR3 is 14 residues long. The V end lost 0 bases, the J end lost 3 bases, and 6 bases lay between the germline ends. CDR1 is MNHEY, CDR2 SVGAGI, per germline. The CDR3 loop is CASSYSASGNTIYF. The CDR3 DNA sequence: TGTGCCAGCAGTTACTCGGCCAGTGGAAACACCATATATTTT.

The chain combines TRBV19 with TRBJ2-2; D uncertain. This CDR3 comprises 17 residues. CDR1 and CDR2 (germline): LNHDA, SQIVND (reference sequence). V was clipped by 1 base and J by 0 bases, with 12 bases between them. DNA of the CDR3: TGTGCCAGTAGTATAGCCGGAGAGTTTACGAACACCGGGGAGCTGTTTTTT. It codes for CASSIAGEFTNTGELFF.

V is TRBV6-1 and J is TRBJ2-5; D might be TRBD1 (5 bases). Germline assignment: CDR1 MNHNS and CDR2 SASEGT. The CDR3 contains 12 residues. V lost 7 bases and J lost 5, with 11 bases in between. CDR3 sequence: CASTRVDETQYF. In DNA form, the CDR3 reads TGTGCCAGCACCAGGGTTGACGAGACCCAGTACTTC.

The chain employs TRBV6-5 and TRBJ2-1, with 15 nucleotides matching TRBD2. Germline values: CDR1 MNHEY, CDR2 SVGAGI. The CDR3 is 14 amino acids. After removal of 7 bases from V and 10 bases from J, the junction contained 5 bases not matched to a gene. The CDR3 spells CASNLGTSGGEQFF. The CDR3 DNA reads as TGTGCCAGCAACCTCGGGACTAGCGGGGGGGAGCAGTTCTTC.

Only a few counts were recorded for this clone. V gene TRBV7-6 combines with J gene TRBJ1-6; no clear D gene. There are 12 residues in the CDR3. The V and J ends lost 5 bases and 7 bases respectively, with 6 bases between them. Germline lookup yields CDR1 SGHVS and CDR2 FNYEAQ. The CDR3 DNA reads as TGTGCCAGCAGCCCACCCAATTCACCCCTCCACTTT. Protein sequence: CASSPPNSPLHF.

This chain uses TRBV4-3 with TRBJ1-6; TRBD1 might be the D (5 bases). The CDR3 runs to 16 residues. Trimming left V 0 bases short and J 10 bases short, with 16 bases between. Looked up from germline, CDR1 is LGHNA and CDR2 is YSLEER. The CDR3 bases are TGCGCCAGCAGCCAAGAACAAACAGGACGAGCATCACCCCTCCACTTT. Its protein is CASSQEQTGRASPLHF.

The rearrangement joins TRBV18 to TRBJ2-7, with D perhaps given as TRBD1 or TRBD2 (5 bases each). CDR3 length: 15 residues. Trimming removed 6 bases from V and 2 bases from J, with 17 bases in between. The germline V gene encodes CDR1 KGHSH and CDR2 LQKENI. CDR3: CASSQPGRPPYEQYF. CDR3 DNA sequence: TGTGCCAGCTCGCAGCCGGGACGGCCGCCCTACGAGCAGTACTTC.

The gene calls are TRBV10-2 and TRBJ2-5; TRBD1 matches 10 bases. The length of the CDR3 is 18 residues. V trimming: 4 bases; J trimming: 4 bases; junction bases outside the gene matches: 15. Germline CDR1 is WSHSY and CDR2 is SAAADI. The CDR3 spells CASSGDRGGFRSGETQYF. DNA for the CDR3: TGCGCCAGCAGTGGGGACAGGGGAGGTTTCCGGTCGGGAGAGACCCAGTACTTC.

This chain connects TRBV11-3 to TRBJ2-3; TRBD2 matches 13 bases. The germline V gene has CDR1 SGHNT and CDR2 YENEEA. V shed 5 bases and J 2 bases; nucleotides not matched to a gene: 4. The CDR3 runs 16 residues. CDR3 bases: TGTGCCAGCAGCCTTGGGACTAGCGGGGTCACAGATACGCAGTATTTT. It encodes CASSLGTSGVTDTQYF.

In DNA form, the CDR3 reads TGTGCCAGCAGCCAAGTGGCTAGCGGGGGGGCCCGAGATACGCAGTATTTT. Translating it yields CASSQVASGGARDTQYF. This chain joins TRBV14 and TRBJ2-3; 12 bases line up with TRBD2. Germline CDR1 and CDR2: SGHDN and FVKESK. The CDR3 spans 17 residues. With 1 base clipped from V and 5 bases from J, the junction kept 7 bases outside the gene matches.

The chain combines TRBV6-5 with TRBJ2-7; no reliable D call. The CDR3 sequence is 15 residues long. V gave up 4 bases and J gave up 0 bases, with 13 bases separating them. Germline CDR1 MNHEY, CDR2 SVGAGI. The DNA for the CDR3 is TGTGCCAGCAGTTTCCAGACCGAAAGCTCCTACGAGCAGTACTTC. Its protein is CASSFQTESSYEQYF.

This clone occurred a few times. V and J are TRBV6-5 and TRBJ1-1; possibly TRBD1 for D (5 bases). V was clipped by 7 bases and J by 5 bases, with 14 bases between them. Per germline, CDR1 MNHEY and CDR2 SVGAGI. The CDR3 is made up of 13 amino acids. CDR3 nucleotides: TGTGCCAGCACCCTCACCGGGGGGACTGAAGCTTTCTTT. This sequence encodes CASTLTGGTEAFF.

The chain carries TRBV7-2 and TRBJ2-7, with no clear D. This CDR3 comprises 16 residues. Germline CDR1 is SGHTA and CDR2 is FQGNSA. V lost 1 base and J 3 bases, leaving 16 bases between the germline ends. In DNA, the CDR3 is TGTGCCAGCAGCTTAGAGGTGGAACTCATGGGCTACGAGCAGTACTTC. This codes for CASSLEVELMGYEQYF.

The chain joins TRBV6-1 to TRBJ2-7; tentatively, D is TRBD1 (6 bases). V was clipped by 2 bases and J by 4 bases, with 12 bases between them. The length of the CDR3 is 14 residues. The germline V gene encodes CDR1 MNHNS and CDR2 SASEGT. In nucleotides, the CDR3 is TGTGCCAGCAGTGAATTCACAGGGTGGTACGAGCAGTACTTC. It codes for CASSEFTGWYEQYF.

The sample holds a few counts of this clone. The chain uses TRBV25-1 and TRBJ1-2, with TRBD1 as a possible D gene (6 bases). Between the trimmed V and J ends, which lost 6 bases and 4 bases, there was a span of 9 bases. CDR3 size: 12 residues. Germline V CDR1 and CDR2: MGHDK, SYGVNS. The CDR3 DNA follows: TGTGCCAGCAGAACAGGGACCTATGGCTACACCTTC. Translation: CASRTGTYGYTF.

The J gene is TRBJ1-2, the V gene TRBV7-6; 8 bases match TRBD1. Looked up from germline, CDR1 is SGHVS and CDR2 is FNYEAQ. CDR3 size: 13 residues. The V and J ends lost 4 bases and 4 bases, in that order; junction bases with no gene match: 2. CDR3 in DNA: TGTGCCAGCAGCTCCGGACAGGGCTATGGCTACACCTTC. Protein product: CASSSGQGYGYTF.

The chain employs TRBV5-4 and TRBJ2-7; the match to TRBD2 covers 8 bases. The germline gives CDR1 SGHNT, CDR2 YYREEE (reference sequence). CDR3 size: 15 residues. V was pared by 4 bases and J by 1 base, with 7 bases of the junction left unmatched. Here the CDR3 DNA reads TGTGCCAGCAGCCTGGAGCGGGGGTCGTCCTACGAGCAGTACTTC. This encodes CASSLERGSSYEQYF.

The chain couples TRBV4-2 to TRBJ1-3; D remains unclear. This CDR3 spans 13 amino acids. In germline, CDR1 is LGHNA, CDR2 YNFKEQ. Trimming pared 4 bases from V and 3 bases from J, leaving 7 bases between. CDR3 sequence: CASSPSGGNTIYF. In nucleotides, the CDR3 is TGTGCCAGCAGCCCCTCGGGTGGAAACACCATATATTTT.